A single sample is the source of the 8 T cell receptor beta chains below, sequenced in a study of T cells in Graves' hyperthyroidism and ophthalmopathy. Using RNA transcripts as the source, TCR beta CDR3 regions were amplified. HTBI primers were the set used in a first-round RT-PCR of the TCR CDR3. TCRdb reprocessed the multiplex PCR reads with MiXCR, giving one entry per CDR3 protein. The sample includes some 350,000 distinct CDR3 sequences, about 16% of them seen just once. The sample taken for sequencing was blood. The source is a woman aged 55-75 years with Graves' ophthalmopathy.

This clonotype has more than one count but fewer than ten. The CDR3: CASSAQGNNQPQHF. The CDR3 nucleotides are TGTGCCAGCAGCGCGCAGGGTAACAATCAGCCCCAGCATTTT. The chain combines TRBV9 with TRBJ1-5; possible D gene TRBD1, 5 bases. The V and J ends lost 3 bases and 3 bases respectively, with 10 bases between them. The CDR3 is 14 residues long. Germline values: CDR1 SGDLS, CDR2 YYNGEE.

The CDR3 DNA is TGTGCCAGCAGCTTCAGCGGGAGGGCCGAGACCCAGTACTTC. Its translation: CASSFSGRAETQYF. V usage is TRBV11-2 and J usage is TRBJ2-5; 10 positions agree with TRBD2. The CDR3 runs to 14 residues. V lost 3 bases, J lost 5 bases, and 3 bases stayed unmatched. The germline V gene has CDR1 SGHAT and CDR2 FQNNGV.

This sequence joins TRBV27 and TRBJ2-7; 9 nucleotides align to TRBD2. Germline CDR1 is MNHEY and CDR2 is SMNVEV (reference sequence). The V segment lost 2 bases and the J segment 3 bases; nucleotides outside the gene matches: 5. The CDR3 has 15 amino acids. CDR3 in amino acids: CASSLLAGYHYEQYF. CDR3 in DNA: TGTGCCAGCAGTTTACTAGCGGGATACCACTACGAGCAGTACTTC.

This clonotype came up many times. The chain joins TRBV7-3 to TRBJ1-1, with 10 bases identical to TRBD1. Germline trimming cut 4 bases from V and 4 bases from J; bases unmatched to any gene: 6. There are 15 residues in the CDR3. The germline V gene encodes CDR1 SGHTA and CDR2 FQGTGA. This chain's CDR3 is CASSYSGQGTTEAFF. In nucleotides, the CDR3 is TGTGCCAGCAGCTATTCGGGACAGGGGACCACTGAAGCTTTCTTT.

The rearrangement joins TRBV7-6 to TRBJ1-2; the D is unclear. V was pared by 5 bases and J by 2 bases, with 9 bases between. The CDR3 consists of 13 residues. Germline V gene sequence: CDR1 SGHVS, CDR2 FNYEAQ. CDR3 in amino acids: CASSIQQNYGYTF. DNA of the CDR3: TGTGCCAGCAGCATACAGCAAAACTATGGCTACACCTTC.

The genes are TRBV24-1 and TRBJ2-1; 11 bases map to TRBD2. The J segment lost 5 bases and the V segment lost 3 bases, leaving 2 bases of the junction unmatched. The length of the CDR3 is 15 residues. Per the germline V gene, CDR1 is KGHDR and CDR2 is SFDVKD. The CDR3 DNA reads as TGTGCCACCAGTGATGGGACTAGCGGAAACAATGAGCAGTTCTTC. Translated, it gives CATSDGTSGNNEQFF.

This clonotype was picked up a small number of times. V usage is TRBV7-9 and J usage is TRBJ2-1; 10 bases agree with TRBD2. Per germline, CDR1 SEHNR and CDR2 FQNEAQ (reference sequence). The V gene end was trimmed by 4 bases and the J gene end by 8 bases; junction bases not matched to a gene: 2. The CDR3 runs to 13 residues. CDR3: CASSSSGSYEQFF. CDR3 nucleotides: TGTGCCAGCAGCTCTAGCGGGAGTTATGAGCAGTTCTTC.

This clonotype was observed many times. This CDR3 is CASSLDGSVSEEQFF. The CDR3 nucleotides read TGTGCCAGCAGCTTAGACGGGAGCGTTTCGGAAGAGCAGTTCTTC. The gene calls are TRBV7-2 and TRBJ2-1; D is perhaps TRBD2 (6 bases). The germline CDR1 and CDR2 sequences are SGHTA and FQGNSA. The CDR3 consists of 15 residues. Trimming shortened V by 1 base and J by 10 bases, and 17 bases separated the two germline ends.